This T cell receptor beta chain was identified during a study of CD8+ T cells in alopecia areata. Noted treatment: oral pan-JAK inhibitor, 5-10 mg twice daily. The study team obtained lesional scalp punch biopsies and peripheral blood from alopecia areata patients. Sorting of PBMCs yielded the CD4+ and CD8+ T cells. Extracted RNA was reverse transcribed into cDNA, the sequencing template. Sequenced by immunoSEQ multiplex PCR; TCRdb stores in-frame clones only, minus some. The sample has some 190,000 clones, less than 65% seen once. The germline gives CDR1 GTSNPN, CDR2 SVGIG (reference sequence). This CDR3 is 18 amino acids long. V lost 2 bases and J lost 2; bases outside the gene matches: 15. Study-wide points: Lesional scalp displayed greater clonality than normal scalp, most notably in alopecia totalis/universalis.

Concerning this clone itself: The antigen remains unidentified.

The clonotype originates from a human donor with alopecia areata. This chain joins TRBV30 and TRBJ2-3; 8 nucleotides align to TRBD2. The input for sequencing was CD4+ T cells sorted from blood, taken at week 24, from a patient treated with tofacitinib. The CDR3 sequence: CAWSPSSRRGANTDTQYF. For the CDR3, the DNA is TGTGCCTGGAGTCCTAGCTCCAGGCGGGGGGCCAACACAGATACGCAGTATTTT.